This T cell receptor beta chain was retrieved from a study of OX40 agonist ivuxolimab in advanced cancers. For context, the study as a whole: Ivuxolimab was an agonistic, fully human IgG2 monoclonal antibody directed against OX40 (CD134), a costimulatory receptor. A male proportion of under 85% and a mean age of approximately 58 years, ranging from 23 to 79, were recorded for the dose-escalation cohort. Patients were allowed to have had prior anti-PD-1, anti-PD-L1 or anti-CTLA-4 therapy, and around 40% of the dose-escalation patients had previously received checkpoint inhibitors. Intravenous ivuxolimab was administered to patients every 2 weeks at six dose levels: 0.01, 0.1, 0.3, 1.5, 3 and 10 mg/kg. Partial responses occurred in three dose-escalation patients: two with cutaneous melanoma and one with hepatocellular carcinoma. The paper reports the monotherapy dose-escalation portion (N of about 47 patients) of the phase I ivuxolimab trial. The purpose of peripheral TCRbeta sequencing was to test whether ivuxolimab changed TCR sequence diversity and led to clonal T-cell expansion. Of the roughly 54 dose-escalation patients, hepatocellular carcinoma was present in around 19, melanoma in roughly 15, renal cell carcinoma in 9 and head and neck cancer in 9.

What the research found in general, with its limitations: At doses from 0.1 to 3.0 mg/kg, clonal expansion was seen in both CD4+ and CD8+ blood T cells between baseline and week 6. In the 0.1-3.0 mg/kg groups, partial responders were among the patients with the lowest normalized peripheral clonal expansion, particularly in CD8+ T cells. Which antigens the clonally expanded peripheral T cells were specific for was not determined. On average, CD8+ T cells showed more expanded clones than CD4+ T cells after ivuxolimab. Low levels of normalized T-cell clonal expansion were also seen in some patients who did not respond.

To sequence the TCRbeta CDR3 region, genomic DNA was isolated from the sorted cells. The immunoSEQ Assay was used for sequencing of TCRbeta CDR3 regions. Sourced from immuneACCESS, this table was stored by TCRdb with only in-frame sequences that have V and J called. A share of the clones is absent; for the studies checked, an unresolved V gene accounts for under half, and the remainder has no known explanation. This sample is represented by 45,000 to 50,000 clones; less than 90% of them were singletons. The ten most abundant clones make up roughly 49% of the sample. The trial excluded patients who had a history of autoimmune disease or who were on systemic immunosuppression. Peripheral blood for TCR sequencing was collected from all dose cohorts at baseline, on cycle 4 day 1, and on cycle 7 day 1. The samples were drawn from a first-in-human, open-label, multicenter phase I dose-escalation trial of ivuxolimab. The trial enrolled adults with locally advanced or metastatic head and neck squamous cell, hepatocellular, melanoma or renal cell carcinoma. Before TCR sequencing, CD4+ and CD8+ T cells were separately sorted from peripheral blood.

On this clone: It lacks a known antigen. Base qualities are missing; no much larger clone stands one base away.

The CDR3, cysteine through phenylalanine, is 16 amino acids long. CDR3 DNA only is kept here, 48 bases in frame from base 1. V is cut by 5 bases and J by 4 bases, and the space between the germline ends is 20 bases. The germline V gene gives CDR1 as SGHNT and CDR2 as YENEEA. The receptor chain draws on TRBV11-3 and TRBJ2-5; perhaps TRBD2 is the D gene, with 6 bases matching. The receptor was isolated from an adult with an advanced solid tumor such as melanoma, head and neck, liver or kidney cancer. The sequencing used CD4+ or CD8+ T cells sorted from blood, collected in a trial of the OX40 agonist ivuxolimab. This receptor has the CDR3 CASSPLGGTPGETQYF. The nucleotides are TGTGCCAGCAGCCCCCTTGGAGGGACTCCGGGAGAGACCCAGTACTTC.